This T cell receptor (beta chain) is from a study of T cells in Graves' hyperthyroidism and ophthalmopathy. Study summary: Peripheral blood was secured at the point of initial diagnosis, before any treatment. Overall study findings and caveats: Most clonotypes expanded in the thyroid (above 0.001) were also present in blood.

Many counts were recorded for this clonotype. Its specificity is unknown. Amplification of TCR beta CDR3 regions used RNA as the template. In the first-round RT-PCR of the TCR CDR3, the HTBI primer set was used. TCRdb re-called the multiplex PCR reads with MiXCR, one entry per CDR3 protein. The sample carries roughly 740,000 distinct CDR3 sequences, about 16% recorded once. The CDR3 is made up of 15 amino acids. Per the germline V gene, CDR1 is SEHNR and CDR2 is FQNEAQ (reference sequence). Trimming removed 4 bases from V and 6 bases from J; junction bases left unmatched: 7. Clinicians diagnosed patients from clinical symptoms, serum thyroxine and TRAb, thyroid ultrasound and orbital computed tomography.

This clonotype was obtained from a man between 18 and 35 years old with Graves' hyperthyroidism. This chain uses TRBV7-9 with TRBJ2-7, with TRBD1 matching 12 bases. Sequenced input: blood. In DNA form, the CDR3 reads TGTGCCAGCAGCTATACCGGGACAGGGGGCACCGAGCAGTACTTC. Protein product: CASSYTGTGGTEQYF.